This T cell receptor beta chain stems from a study of T cells in tuberculosis. Looking at the study overall: The T cells targeted glucose monomycolate, a mycobacterial lipid, via CD1B. This South African cohort compared adolescents with or without latent tuberculosis against adults with active tuberculosis.

Note on this clone: Its antigen is undetermined.

Only in-frame clones appear in the TCRdb table, and some are missing; sequencing was by immunoSEQ multiplex PCR. The table lists 45,000 or so clones, 90% to 95% of them singletons. Germline V CDR1 and CDR2: SGHRS, YFSETQ. Trimming cost V 0 bases and J 2 bases; bases outside gene matches: 8. CDR3 size: 17 residues. Study conclusions and caveats: Classification accuracy was around 90% (AUROC 0.7 to 0.95) with the GMM-specific repertoire.

The sequence was obtained from a donor aged 10-29 years with latent tuberculosis or without tuberculosis infection. The sample was PBMCs. The V gene is TRBV5-1, the J gene TRBJ2-3; TRBD2 agrees at 8 bases. CDR3 in amino acids: CASSLAWAGGATDTQYF. The DNA of the CDR3 is TGCGCCAGCAGCTTGGCCTGGGCGGGGGGAGCCACAGATACGCAGTATTTT.